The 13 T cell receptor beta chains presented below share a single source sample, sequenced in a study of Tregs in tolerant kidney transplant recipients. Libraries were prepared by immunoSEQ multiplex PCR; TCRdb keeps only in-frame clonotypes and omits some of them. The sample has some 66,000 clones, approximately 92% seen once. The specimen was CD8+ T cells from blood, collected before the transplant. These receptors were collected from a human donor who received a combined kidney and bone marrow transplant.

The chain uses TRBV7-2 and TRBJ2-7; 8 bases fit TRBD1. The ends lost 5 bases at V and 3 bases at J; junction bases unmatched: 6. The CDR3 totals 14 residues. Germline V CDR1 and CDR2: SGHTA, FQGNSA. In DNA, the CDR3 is TGTGCCAGCAGCGACAGGGGTATAGTCTACGAGCAGTACTTC. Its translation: CASSDRGIVYEQYF.

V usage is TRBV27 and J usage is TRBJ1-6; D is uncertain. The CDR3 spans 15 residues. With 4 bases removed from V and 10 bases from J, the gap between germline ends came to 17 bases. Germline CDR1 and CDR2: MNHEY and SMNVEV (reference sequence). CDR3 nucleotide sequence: TGTGCCAGCAGTTCCCGCTCCATGGCGGGGTCACCCCTCCACTTT. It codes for CASSSRSMAGSPLHF.

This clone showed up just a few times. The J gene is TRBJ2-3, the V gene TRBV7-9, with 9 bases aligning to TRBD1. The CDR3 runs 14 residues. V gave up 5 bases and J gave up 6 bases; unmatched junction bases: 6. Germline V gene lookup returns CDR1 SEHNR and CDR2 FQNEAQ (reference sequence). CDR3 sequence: CASSPGTGFDTQYF. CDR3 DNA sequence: TGTGCCAGCAGCCCTGGGACAGGGTTCGATACGCAGTATTTT.

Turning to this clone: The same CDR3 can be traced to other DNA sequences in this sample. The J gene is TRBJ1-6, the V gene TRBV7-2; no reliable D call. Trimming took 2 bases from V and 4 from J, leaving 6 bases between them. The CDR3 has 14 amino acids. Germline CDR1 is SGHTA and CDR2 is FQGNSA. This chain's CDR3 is CASSLTKYNSPLHF. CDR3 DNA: TGTGCCAGCAGCTTAACAAAGTATAATTCACCCCTCCACTTT.

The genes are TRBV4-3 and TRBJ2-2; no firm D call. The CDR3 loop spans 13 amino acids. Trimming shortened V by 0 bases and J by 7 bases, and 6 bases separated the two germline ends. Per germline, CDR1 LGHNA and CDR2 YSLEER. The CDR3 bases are TGCGCCAGCAGCCAAGAGAGAGGCGGGGAGCTGTTTTTT. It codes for CASSQERGGELFF.

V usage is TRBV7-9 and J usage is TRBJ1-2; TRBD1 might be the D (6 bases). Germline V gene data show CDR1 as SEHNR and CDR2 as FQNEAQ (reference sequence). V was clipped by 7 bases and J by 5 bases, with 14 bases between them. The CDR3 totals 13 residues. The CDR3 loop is CASTPGGGYGYTF. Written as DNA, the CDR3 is TGTGCCAGCACCCCGGGGGGCGGGTATGGCTACACCTTC.

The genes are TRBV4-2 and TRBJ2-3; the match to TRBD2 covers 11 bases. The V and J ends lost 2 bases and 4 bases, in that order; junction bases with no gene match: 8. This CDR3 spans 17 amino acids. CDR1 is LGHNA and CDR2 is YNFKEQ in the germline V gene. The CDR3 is CASSQSPRTSGPDTQYF. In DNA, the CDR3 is TGTGCCAGCAGCCAATCGCCCAGGACTAGCGGGCCAGATACGCAGTATTTT.

CDR3 protein: CASSSDYDERYEQFF. In DNA form, the CDR3 reads TGTGCCAGCAGTTCTGACTACGACGAAAGGTATGAGCAGTTCTTC. The chain combines TRBV6-4 with TRBJ2-1; perhaps TRBD2 as D (5 bases). Germline CDR1 reads MRHNA; CDR2 reads SNTAGT. The CDR3 is 15 residues long. Trimming removed 5 bases from V and 8 bases from J, with 19 bases in between.

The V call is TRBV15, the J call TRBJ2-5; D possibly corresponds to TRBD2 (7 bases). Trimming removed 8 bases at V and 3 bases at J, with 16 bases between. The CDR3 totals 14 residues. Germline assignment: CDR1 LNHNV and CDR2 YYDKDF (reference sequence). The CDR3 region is CATLGGPAKETQYF. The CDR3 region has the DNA TGTGCCACCCTCGGGGGGCCCGCTAAAGAGACCCAGTACTTC.

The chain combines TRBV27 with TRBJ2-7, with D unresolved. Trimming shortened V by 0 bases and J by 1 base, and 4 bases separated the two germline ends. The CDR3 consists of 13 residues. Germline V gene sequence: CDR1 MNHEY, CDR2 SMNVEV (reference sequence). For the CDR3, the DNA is TGTGCCAGCAGTTTATCCGGTTCCTACGAGCAGTACTTC. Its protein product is CASSLSGSYEQYF.

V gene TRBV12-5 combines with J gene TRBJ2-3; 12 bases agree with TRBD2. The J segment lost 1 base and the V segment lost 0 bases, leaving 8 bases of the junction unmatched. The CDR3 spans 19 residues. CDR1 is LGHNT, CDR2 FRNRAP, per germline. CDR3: CASGLVLAGGTKRTDTQYF. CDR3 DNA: TGTGCTAGTGGTTTGGTACTAGCGGGAGGCACTAAACGCACAGATACGCAGTATTTT. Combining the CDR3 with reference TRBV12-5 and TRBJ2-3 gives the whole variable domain DARVTQTPRHKVTEMGQEVTMRCQPILGHNTVFWYRQTMMQGLELLAYFRNRAPLDDSGMPKDRFSAEMPDATLATLKIQPSEPRDSAVYFCASGLVLAGGTKRTDTQYFGPGTRLTVL.

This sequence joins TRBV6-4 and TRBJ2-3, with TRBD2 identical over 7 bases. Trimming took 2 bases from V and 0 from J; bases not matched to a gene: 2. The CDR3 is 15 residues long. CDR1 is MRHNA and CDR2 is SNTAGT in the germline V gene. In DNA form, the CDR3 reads TGTGCCAGCAGTGACGGAGCGGGAAGCACAGATACGCAGTATTTT. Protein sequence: CASSDGAGSTDTQYF.

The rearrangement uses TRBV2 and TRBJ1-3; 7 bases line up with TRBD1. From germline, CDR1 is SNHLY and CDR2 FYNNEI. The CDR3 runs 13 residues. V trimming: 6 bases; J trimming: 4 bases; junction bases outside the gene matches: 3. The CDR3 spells CASRGTEGNTIYF. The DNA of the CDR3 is TGTGCCAGCAGGGGGACAGAAGGAAACACCATATATTTT.